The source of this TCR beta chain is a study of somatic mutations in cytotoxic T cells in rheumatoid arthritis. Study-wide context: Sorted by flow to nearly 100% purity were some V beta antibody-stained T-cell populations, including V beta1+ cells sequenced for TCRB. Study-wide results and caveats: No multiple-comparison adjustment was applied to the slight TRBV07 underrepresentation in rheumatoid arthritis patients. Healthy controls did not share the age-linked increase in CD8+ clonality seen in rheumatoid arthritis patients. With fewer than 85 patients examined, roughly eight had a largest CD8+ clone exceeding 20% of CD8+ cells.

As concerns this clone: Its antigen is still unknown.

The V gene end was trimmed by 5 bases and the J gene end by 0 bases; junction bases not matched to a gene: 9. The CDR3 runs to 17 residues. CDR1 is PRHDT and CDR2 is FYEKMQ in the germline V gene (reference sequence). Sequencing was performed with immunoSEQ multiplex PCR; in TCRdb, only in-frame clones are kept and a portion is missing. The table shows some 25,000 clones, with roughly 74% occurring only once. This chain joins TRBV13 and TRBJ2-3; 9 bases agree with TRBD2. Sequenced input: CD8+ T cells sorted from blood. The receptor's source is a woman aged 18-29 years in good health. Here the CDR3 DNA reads TGTGCCAGCAGCCTCACCAGCGGGGGGCGTAGCACAGATACGCAGTATTTT. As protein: CASSLTSGGRSTDTQYF.